This TCR beta chain derives from a study of blood T cell repertoires in COVID-19. Study background: Sources were T cells, B-cell-depleted T cells, or PBMCs; the material itself was cDNA or gDNA.

The CDR3 is made up of 16 amino acids. From germline, CDR1 is LGHNA and CDR2 YNFKEQ. V lost 4 bases to trimming and J lost 2 bases; unmatched junction nucleotides: 4. The data were produced by immunoSEQ multiplex PCR, yet TCRdb's version contains in-frame clones alone and is incomplete. The sample holds around 63,000 clones; over 75% are singletons and the top ten take roughly 3.2%. This receptor was taken from a man between 50 and 59 years old with active COVID-19. The sample was peripheral blood. The gene calls are TRBV4-2 and TRBJ2-5; 13 bases line up with TRBD2. The DNA for the CDR3 is TGTGCCAGCAGCCGCCGACTAGCGGGGGGTCAAGAGACCCAGTACTTC. The encoded protein is CASSRRLAGGQETQYF.